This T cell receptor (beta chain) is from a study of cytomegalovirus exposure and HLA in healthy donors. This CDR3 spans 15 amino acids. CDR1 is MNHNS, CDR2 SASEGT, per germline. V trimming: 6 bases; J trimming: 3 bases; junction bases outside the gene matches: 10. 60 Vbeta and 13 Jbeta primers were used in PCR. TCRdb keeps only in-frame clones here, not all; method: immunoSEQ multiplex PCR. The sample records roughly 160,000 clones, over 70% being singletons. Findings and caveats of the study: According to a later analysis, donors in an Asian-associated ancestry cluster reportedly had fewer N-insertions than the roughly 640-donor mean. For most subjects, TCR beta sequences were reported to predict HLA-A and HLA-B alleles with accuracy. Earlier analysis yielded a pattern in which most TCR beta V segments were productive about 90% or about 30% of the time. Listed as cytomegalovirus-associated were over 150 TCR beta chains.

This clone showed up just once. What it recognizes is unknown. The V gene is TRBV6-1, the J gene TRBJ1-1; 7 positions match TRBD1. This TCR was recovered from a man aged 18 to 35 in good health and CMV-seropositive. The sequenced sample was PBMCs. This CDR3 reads CASSPRQGLDTEAFF. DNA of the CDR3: TGTGCCAGCAGCCCGAGACAGGGTTTGGACACTGAAGCTTTCTTT.